This T cell receptor (beta chain) was identified in a study of T cell changes during pregnancy in multiple sclerosis. Germline V gene lookup returns CDR1 SGHVS and CDR2 FNYEAQ. V was trimmed by 1 base and J by 3 bases, leaving 12 bases between them. This CDR3 is 15 amino acids long. The protocol was immunoSEQ multiplex PCR, while the TCRdb copy is restricted to in-frame clones and leaves out a portion. The sample consists of fewer than 60,000 clones, over 80% of them appearing once. The receptor was derived from a female donor with multiple sclerosis, enrolled in a pregnancy study. This rearrangement joins TRBV7-6 to TRBJ2-5; D is possibly TRBD2 (7 bases). The material sequenced was CD8+ T cells from peripheral blood mononuclear cells, taken after pregnancy. CDR3 DNA: TGTGCCAGCAGCTTAGACGGGGGGCCGAAAGAGACCCAGTACTTC. Protein: CASSLDGGPKETQYF.